This T cell receptor beta chain stems from a study of T-cell reconstitution after alpha-beta-depleted transplantation in children. TCRbeta library construction was performed incorporating unique molecular identifiers. MiXCR, applied by TCRdb to the PCR reads, yields one record per CDR3 protein. This table has hundreds of thousands of distinct CDR3 sequences, roughly a tenth appearing once. The CDR3 spans 16 residues. Germline assignment: CDR1 SEHNR and CDR2 FQNEAQ (reference sequence). Trimming left V 4 bases short and J 3 bases short, with 18 bases between. This clonotype occurred many times. V gene TRBV7-9 combines with J gene TRBJ1-1; D remains ambiguous. This TCR was sampled from a human donor who donated a stem cell graft to a child with acute myeloid leukemia. This material consisted of PBMCs from the stem cell graft donor, taken from the stem cell graft. This CDR3 reads CASSSGREGAYTEAFF. The CDR3, as DNA: TGTGCCAGCAGCTCAGGACGGGAGGGTGCGTACACTGAAGCTTTCTTT.